This T cell receptor (beta chain) originates from a study of shared clonotypes between healthy human individuals. Generated by immunoSEQ multiplex PCR, the TCRdb table keeps only in-frame clones and is missing some. The profile covers 980,000 or so clones, with approximately 80% appearing a single time and approximately 1.5% taken by the ten largest. This CDR3 contains 14 residues. The V end lost 10 bases, the J end lost 7 bases, and 23 bases lay between the germline ends. Germline lookup yields CDR1 MDHEN and CDR2 SYDVKM. V gene TRBV28 combines with J gene TRBJ2-7; possibly TRBD1 for D (5 bases). Sequencing used memory CD4+ T cells sorted from blood. Indicated subset: CD45RA-negative fraction. The TCR comes from a man between 18 and 29 years old in good health. For the CDR3, the DNA is TGTGCCACCAAAAACCAGGGCCCCCTGTGGGAGCAGTACTTC. Translating gives CATKNQGPLWEQYF.